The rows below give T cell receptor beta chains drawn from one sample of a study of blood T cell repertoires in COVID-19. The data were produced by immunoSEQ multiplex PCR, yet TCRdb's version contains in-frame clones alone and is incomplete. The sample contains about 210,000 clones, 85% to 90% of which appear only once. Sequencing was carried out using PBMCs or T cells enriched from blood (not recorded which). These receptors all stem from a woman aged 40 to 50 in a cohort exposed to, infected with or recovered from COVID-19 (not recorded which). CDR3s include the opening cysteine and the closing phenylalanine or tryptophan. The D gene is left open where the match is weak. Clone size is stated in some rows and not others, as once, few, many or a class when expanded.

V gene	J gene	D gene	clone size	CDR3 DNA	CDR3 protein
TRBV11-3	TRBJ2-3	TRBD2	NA	TGTGCCAGCAGTCTGACCCCCTGGGCGGGAGGAACAGATACGCAGTATTTT	CASSLTPWAGGTDTQYF
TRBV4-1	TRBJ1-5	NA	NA	TGCGCCAGCAGCCAAGGCGGGGGGTATAGCAATCAGCCCCAGCATTTT	CASSQGGGYSNQPQHF
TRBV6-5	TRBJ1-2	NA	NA	TGTGCCAGCAGTATACAGGTTATGAGCTATGGCTACACCTTC	CASSIQVMSYGYTF
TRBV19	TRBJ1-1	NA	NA	TGTGCCAGTACCATAGCTCATGTGGGAGTAACCACTGAAGCTTTCTTT	CASTIAHVGVTTEAFF
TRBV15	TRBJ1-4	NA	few	TGTGCCACCAGCGGTGACAGGTTAACTAATGAAAAACTGTTTTTT	CATSGDRLTNEKLFF
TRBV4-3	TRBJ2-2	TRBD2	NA	TGCGCCAGCAGCCAAGACGCGCGGGAGGCCCCCGGGGAGCTGTTTTTT	CASSQDAREAPGELFF
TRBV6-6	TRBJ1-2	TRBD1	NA	TGTGCCAGCAGTTACTCCGACAGGGGAGGTGGCTACACCTTC	CASSYSDRGGGYTF
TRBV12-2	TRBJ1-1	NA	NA	TGTGCAAGTCGCTTAATGGGGCAGGGACTGCCCAGGCGTACCATCATATCCGAAGCTTTCTTT	CASRLMGQGLPRRTIISEAFF
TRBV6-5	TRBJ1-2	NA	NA	TGTGCCAGCAGTACCCGAGACCCCCGGGAGTATGGCTACACCTTC	CASSTRDPREYGYTF
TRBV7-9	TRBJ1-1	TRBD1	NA	TGTGCCAGCAGCTCTTACCTGGGGACAGGGGAGACTGAAGCTTTCTTT	CASSSYLGTGETEAFF
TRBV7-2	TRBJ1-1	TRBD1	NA	TGTGCCAGCAGCTTAGAGGGGGCAAGCACTGAAGCTTTCTTT	CASSLEGASTEAFF
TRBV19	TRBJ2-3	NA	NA	TGTGCCAGTAGTACGAGCGGAGGCAACACAGATACGCAGTATTTT	CASSTSGGNTDTQYF
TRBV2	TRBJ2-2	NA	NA	TGTGCCAGCCGCCGTACTTTGGGGGAGCTGTTTTTT	CASRRTLGELFF
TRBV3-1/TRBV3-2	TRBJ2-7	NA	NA	TGTGCCAGCAGCCCGGTGGGCAGATCTTTTTACGAGCAGTACTTC	CASSPVGRSFYEQYF
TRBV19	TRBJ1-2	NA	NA	TGTGCCAGTAGTATCGGGCAGGGCTATGGCTACACCTTC	CASSIGQGYGYTF
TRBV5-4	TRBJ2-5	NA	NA	TGTGCCAGCAGCTTGACAGCCACCCAAGAGACCCAGTACTTC	CASSLTATQETQYF
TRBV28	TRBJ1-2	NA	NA	TGTGCGGGTGACAGGAGATCCCTTTATGGCTACACCTTC	CAGDRRSLYGYTF
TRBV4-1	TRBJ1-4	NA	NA	TGCGCCAGCAGCCGAGGGACAAGCGTGGACGAAAAACTGTTTTTT	CASSRGTSVDEKLFF
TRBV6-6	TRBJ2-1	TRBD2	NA	TGTGCCAGCAGTGGACTAGCGGGGGGAGGTGAGCAGTTCTTC	CASSGLAGGGEQFF
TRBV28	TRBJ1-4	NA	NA	TGTGCCAGCAGTTTATACACCGCGGGGTTAGGGAATGAAAAACTGTTTTTT	CASSLYTAGLGNEKLFF
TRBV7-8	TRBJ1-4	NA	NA	TGTGCCAGTAGCCCGCGGACGACTCTCTTAGGGGTTGAAAAACTGTTTTTT	CASSPRTTLLGVEKLFF
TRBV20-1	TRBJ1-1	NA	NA	TGCAGTGCTAGTAGTAGATCTCGAGTGCCTGAAGCTTTCTTT	CSASSRSRVPEAFF
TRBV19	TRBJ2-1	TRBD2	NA	TGTGCCAGTAGTATTAGCGGGAGCACCCACAATGAGCAGTTCTTC	CASSISGSTHNEQFF
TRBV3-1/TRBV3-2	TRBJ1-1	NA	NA	TGTGCCAGCAGCTCTAACATAGGTCTAGCTGAAGCTTTCTTT	CASSSNIGLAEAFF
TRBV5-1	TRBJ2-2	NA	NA	TGCGCCAGCAGCTACCCCCTAGCAACCACCGGGGAGCTGTTTTTT	CASSYPLATTGELFF
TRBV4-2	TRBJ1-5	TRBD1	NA	TGTGCCAGCAGCCAAGAGGAGGGGGCTTTTCAGCCCCAGCATTTT	CASSQEEGAFQPQHF
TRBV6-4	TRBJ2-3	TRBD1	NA	TGTGCCAGCAGTGAAGTTGGCGGGGGACAGGGGGCAGATACGCAGTATTTT	CASSEVGGGQGADTQYF
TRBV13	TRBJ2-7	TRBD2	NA	TGTGCCAGCAGCTCATACTACGGGACTAGTGCTTTACTAGCTTACGAGCAGTACTTC	CASSSYYGTSALLAYEQYF
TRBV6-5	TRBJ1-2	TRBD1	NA	TGTGCCAGCACCGAGGGGACAGTTTCCTATGGCTACACCTTC	CASTEGTVSYGYTF
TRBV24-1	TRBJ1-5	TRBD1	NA	TGTGCCACCAGTGACCCAGACAGGGATCAGCCCCAGCATTTT	CATSDPDRDQPQHF
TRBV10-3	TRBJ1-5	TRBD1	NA	TGTGCCATCAGTGAGACAGGGGAAGGCAATCAGCCCCAGCATTTT	CAISETGEGNQPQHF
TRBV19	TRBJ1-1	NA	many	TGTGCCAGTAGTTACTCCGGGACACTGAACACTGAAGCTTTCTTT	CASSYSGTLNTEAFF
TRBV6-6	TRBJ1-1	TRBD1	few	TGTGCCAGCACTCGTGGGCCGGGGGACAGGGTCGAAAGGGTGGGCACTGAAGCTTTCTTT	CASTRGPGDRVERVGTEAFF
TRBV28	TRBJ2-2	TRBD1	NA	TGTGCCAGCAGTTTACTCCAGGGGGCGCCCACCGGGGAGCTGTTTTTT	CASSLLQGAPTGELFF
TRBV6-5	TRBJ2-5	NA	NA	TGTGCCAGCAGTTACCTGGAGACCCAGTACTTC	CASSYLETQYF